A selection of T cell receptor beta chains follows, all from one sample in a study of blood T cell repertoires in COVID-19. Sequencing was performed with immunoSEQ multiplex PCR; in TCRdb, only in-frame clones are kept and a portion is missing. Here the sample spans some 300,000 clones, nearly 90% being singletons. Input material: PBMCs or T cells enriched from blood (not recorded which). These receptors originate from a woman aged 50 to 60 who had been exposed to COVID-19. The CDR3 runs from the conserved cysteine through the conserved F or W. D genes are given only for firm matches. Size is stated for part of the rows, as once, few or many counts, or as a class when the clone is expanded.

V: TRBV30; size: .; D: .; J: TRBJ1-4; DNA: TGTGCCTGGACGAGGAATCCAGCTAATGAAAAACTGTTTTTT; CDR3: CAWTRNPANEKLFF
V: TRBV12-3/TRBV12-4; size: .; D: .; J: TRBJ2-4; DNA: TGTGCCAGCAGTTTTTTAGGGGTGGACATTCAGTACTTC; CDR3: CASSFLGVDIQYF
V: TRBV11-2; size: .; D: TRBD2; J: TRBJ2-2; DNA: TGTGCCAGCAGCCTACTCGGACTAGCGGGGAACGGGGGCACCGGGGAGCTGTTTTTT; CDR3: CASSLLGLAGNGGTGELFF
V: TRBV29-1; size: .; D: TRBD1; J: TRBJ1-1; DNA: TGCAGCGCGGGACAGGGGGCAGGAGCTGAAGCTTTCTTT; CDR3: CSAGQGAGAEAFF
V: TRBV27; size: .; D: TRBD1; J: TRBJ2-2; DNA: TGTGCCAGCAGTTTATCAGGGGACAGGGGGCCGCTGAGGACCGGGGAGCTGTTTTTT; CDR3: CASSLSGDRGPLRTGELFF
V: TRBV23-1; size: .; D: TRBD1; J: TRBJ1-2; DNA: TGCGCCAGCAGTCAATCGTTGATCGGGACAGCCTATGGCTACACCTTC; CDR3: CASSQSLIGTAYGYTF
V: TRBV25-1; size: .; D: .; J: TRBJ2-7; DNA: TGTGCCAGCAGTGAATTAAACAGGGACGAGCAGTACTTC; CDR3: CASSELNRDEQYF
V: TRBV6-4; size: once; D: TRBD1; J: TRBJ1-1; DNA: TGTGCCAGCAGTGAAGGGGACAGGGGAGGCACTGAAGCTTTCTTT; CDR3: CASSEGDRGGTEAFF
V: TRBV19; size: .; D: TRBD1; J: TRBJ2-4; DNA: TGTGCCAGTAGTCCCGGGACAGGGGCTCTAGCCAAAAACATTCAGTACTTC; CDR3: CASSPGTGALAKNIQYF
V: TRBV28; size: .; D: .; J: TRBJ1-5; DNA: TGTGCCAGCAGTTTAAGGGCAGGGTGGCAGCCCCAGCATTTT; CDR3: CASSLRAGWQPQHF
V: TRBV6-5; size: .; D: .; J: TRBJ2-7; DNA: TGTGCCAGCAGTTACTCTTCCCAGGGGTCCTACGAGCAGTACTTC; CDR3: CASSYSSQGSYEQYF
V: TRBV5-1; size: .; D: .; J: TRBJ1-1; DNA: TGCGCCAGCAGCTTGGGGGAGGGAAAGAATTCAATGAACACTGAAGCTTTCTTT; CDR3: CASSLGEGKNSMNTEAFF
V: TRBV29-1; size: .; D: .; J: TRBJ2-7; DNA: TGCAGCGTGGCGAGGGGGTCCTCGGGCGAGCAGTACTTC; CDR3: CSVARGSSGEQYF
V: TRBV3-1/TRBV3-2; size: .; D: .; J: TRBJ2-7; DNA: TGTGCCAGCAGCCAGAGAGGGTCCCACGAGCAGTACTTC; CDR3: CASSQRGSHEQYF
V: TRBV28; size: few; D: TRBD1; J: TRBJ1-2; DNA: TGTGCCAGCAGTGATCCGGGACAGGCGAACTATGGCTACACCTTC; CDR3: CASSDPGQANYGYTF
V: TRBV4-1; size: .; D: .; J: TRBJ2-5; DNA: TGCGCCAGCAGCCAGCCAAGGGGAGGTTACCAAGAGACCCAGTACTTC; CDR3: CASSQPRGGYQETQYF
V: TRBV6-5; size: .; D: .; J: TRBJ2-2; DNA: TGTGCCAGCAGTTACCCGCGGGGCACCGGGGAGCTGTTTTTT; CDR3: CASSYPRGTGELFF
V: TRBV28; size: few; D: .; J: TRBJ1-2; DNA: TGTGCCAGCAGCCCCGGCGGGTTAAGGACTAACTATGGCTACACCTTC; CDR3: CASSPGGLRTNYGYTF
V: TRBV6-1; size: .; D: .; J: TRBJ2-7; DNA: TGTGCCAGCAGTGAAGGGACATCATTTTACTACGAGCAGTACTTC; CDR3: CASSEGTSFYYEQYF
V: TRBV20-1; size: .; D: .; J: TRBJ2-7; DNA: TGCAGTGCCCTCGCGAGGTACGAGCAGTACTTC; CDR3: CSALARYEQYF
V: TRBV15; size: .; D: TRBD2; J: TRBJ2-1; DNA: TGTGCCACCAGCAGAGAAAAAGCGGGGGGTGGGAATGAGCAGTTCTTC; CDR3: CATSREKAGGGNEQFF
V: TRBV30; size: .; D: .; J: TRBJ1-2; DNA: TGTGCCGGAGGGGCGAGGAACTATGGCTACACCTTC; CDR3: CAGGARNYGYTF
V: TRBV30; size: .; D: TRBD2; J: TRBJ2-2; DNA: TGTGCCTGGATTTATAAACTAGCGGTTCCTGCCGGGGAGCTGTTTTTT; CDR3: CAWIYKLAVPAGELFF
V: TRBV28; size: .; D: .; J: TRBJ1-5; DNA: TGTGCCAGCAGCTCCAAACCGGGGGGTAGAAGGGATCAGCCCCAGCATTTT; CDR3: CASSSKPGGRRDQPQHF
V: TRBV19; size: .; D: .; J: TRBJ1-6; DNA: TGTGCCAGTAGTAACAGGACCCCCTTTGCACCCCTCCACTTT; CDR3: CASSNRTPFAPLHF
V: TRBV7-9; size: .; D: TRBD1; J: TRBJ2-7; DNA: TGTGCCAGCAGCTTAGCCAACGGACAGGGCGCCTACGAGCAGTACTTC; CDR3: CASSLANGQGAYEQYF
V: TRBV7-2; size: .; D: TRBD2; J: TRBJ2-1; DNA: TGTGCCAGCAGCGAGACTAGCGGGGGGGCATACAATGAGCAGTTCTTC; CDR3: CASSETSGGAYNEQFF
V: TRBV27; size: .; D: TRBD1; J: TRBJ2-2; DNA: TGTGCCAGCAGTTTATCTGTGGACAGGTACATCGGGGAGCTGTTTTTT; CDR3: CASSLSVDRYIGELFF
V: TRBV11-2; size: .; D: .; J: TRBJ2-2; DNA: TGTGCCAGTAGCGGACAGATTAACACCGGGGAGCTGTTTTTT; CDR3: CASSGQINTGELFF
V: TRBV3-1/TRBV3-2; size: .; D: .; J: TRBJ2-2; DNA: TGTGCCAGCAGCCACAGGGGCACGAACACCGGGGAGCTGTTTTTT; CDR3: CASSHRGTNTGELFF
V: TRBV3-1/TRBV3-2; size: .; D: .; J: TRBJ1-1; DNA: TGTGCCAGCAGCCAAGTGGCGGGGGTAATCACTGAAGCTTTCTTT; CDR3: CASSQVAGVITEAFF
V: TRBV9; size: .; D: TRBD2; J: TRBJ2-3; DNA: TGTGCCAGCAGCATCCAGCCGGGACTAGCCACAGATACGCAGTATTTT; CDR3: CASSIQPGLATDTQYF
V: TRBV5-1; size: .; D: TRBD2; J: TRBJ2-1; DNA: TGCGCCAGCAGCTTAGTAGCGGGTTCATACAATGAGCAGTTCTTC; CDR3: CASSLVAGSYNEQFF
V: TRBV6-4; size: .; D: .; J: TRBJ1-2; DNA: TGTGCCAGCAAGCCCGACAGAAACTATGGCTACACCTTC; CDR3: CASKPDRNYGYTF
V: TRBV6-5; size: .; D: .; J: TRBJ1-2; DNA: TGTGCCAGCAGTTACACCGAGCACTATGGCTACACCTTC; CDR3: CASSYTEHYGYTF
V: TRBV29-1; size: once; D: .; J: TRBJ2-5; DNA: TGCAGCGCCCGGGAAGAGACCCAGTACTTC; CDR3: CSAREETQYF
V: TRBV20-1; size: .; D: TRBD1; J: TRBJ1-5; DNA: TGCAGTGCTAGTAGAGAGGACAGGGCCACCCAGCCCCAGCATTTT; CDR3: CSASREDRATQPQHF